The 3 T cell receptor beta chains below all came from one sample that was sequenced in a study of blood T cell repertoires in COVID-19 (dated by TCRdb to the early 2020s). Libraries were constructed by the immunoSEQ multiplex PCR assay. This immuneACCESS table, as held by TCRdb, lists in-frame sequences with V and J called but not all clones. Of the missing ones, under half trace to an unresolved V gene in checked studies; the others have no known cause. The sample contains 250,000 or so clones, 80% to 85% of them found a single time. Together, the top ten hold roughly 3.1% of the sample. The sequenced material came from PBMCs or T cells enriched from blood (not recorded which). All receptors come from a man between 45 and 60 years old who had recovered from COVID-19.

The chain carries TRBV27 and TRBJ1-1, with no clear D. Deletions cut 6 bases from V and 5 bases from J, with 13 bases between. The CDR3 is 13 residues long. In germline, CDR1 is MNHEY, CDR2 SMNVEV (reference sequence). CDR3 loop: CASRTSRFTEAFF. The CDR3 nucleotides are TGTGCCAGCAGGACAAGTCGGTTTACTGAAGCTTTCTTT.

This chain links TRBV19 with TRBJ1-5; 11 positions agree with TRBD1. Unmatched junction bases numbered 14, after V lost 6 bases and J lost 4 bases. Germline CDR1 reads LNHDA; CDR2 reads SQIVND (reference sequence). The CDR3 has 18 amino acids. The CDR3 nucleotides read TGTGCCAGTAGGGCCGGGACAGGGGGAATAAACTTTAATCAGCCCCAGCATTTT. It codes for CASRAGTGGINFNQPQHF.

The rearrangement links TRBV6-5 to TRBJ2-5; perhaps TRBD2 as D (5 bases). Trimming removed 6 bases at V and 5 bases at J, with 19 bases between. Germline V CDR1 and CDR2: MNHEY, SVGAGI. The CDR3 sequence is 15 residues long. The CDR3 loop reads CASSPTFGGSETQYF. The CDR3 DNA reads as TGTGCCAGCAGCCCCACTTTCGGAGGCTCGGAGACCCAGTACTTC.